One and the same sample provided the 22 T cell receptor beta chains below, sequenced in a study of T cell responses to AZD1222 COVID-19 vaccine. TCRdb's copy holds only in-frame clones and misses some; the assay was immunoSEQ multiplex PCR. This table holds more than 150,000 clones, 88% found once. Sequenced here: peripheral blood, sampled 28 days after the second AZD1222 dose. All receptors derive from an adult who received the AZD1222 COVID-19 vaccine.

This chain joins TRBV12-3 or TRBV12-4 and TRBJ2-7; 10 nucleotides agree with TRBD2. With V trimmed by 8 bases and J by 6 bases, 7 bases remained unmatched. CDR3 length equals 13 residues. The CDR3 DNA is TGTGCCAGCCACACTAGCGGGATCAGCGAGCAGTACTTC. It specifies CASHTSGISEQYF.

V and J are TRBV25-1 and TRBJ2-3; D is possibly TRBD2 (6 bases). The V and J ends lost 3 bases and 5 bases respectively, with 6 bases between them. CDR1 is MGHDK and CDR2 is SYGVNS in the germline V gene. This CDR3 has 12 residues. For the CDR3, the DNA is TGTGCCAGCAGTGATAGCGGAGATACGCAGTATTTT. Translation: CASSDSGDTQYF.

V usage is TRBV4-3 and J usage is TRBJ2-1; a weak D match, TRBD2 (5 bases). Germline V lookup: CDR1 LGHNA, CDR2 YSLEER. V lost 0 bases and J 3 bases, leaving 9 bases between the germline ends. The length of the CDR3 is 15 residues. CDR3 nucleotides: TGCGCCAGCAGCCAAGATCTTAGCGTCTACAATGAGCAGTTCTTC. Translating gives CASSQDLSVYNEQFF.

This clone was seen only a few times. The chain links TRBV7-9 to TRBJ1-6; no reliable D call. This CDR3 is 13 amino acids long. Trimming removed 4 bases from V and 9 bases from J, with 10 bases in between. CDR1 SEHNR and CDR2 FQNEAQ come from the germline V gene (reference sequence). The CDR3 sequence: CASSSQEGSPLHF. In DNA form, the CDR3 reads TGTGCCAGCAGCTCCCAGGAGGGTTCACCCCTCCACTTT.

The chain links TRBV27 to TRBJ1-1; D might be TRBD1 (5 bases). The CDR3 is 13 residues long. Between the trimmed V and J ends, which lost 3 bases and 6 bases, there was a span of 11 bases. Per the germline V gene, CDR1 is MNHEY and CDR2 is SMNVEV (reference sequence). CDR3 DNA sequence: TGTGCCAGCAGTTTCACCAGGGTTTCTGAAGCTTTCTTT. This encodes CASSFTRVSEAFF.

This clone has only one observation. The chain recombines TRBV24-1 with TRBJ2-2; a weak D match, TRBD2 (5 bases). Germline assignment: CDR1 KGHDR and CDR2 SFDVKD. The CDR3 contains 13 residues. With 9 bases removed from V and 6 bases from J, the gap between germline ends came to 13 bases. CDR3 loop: CATSETRAGELFF. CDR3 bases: TGTGCCACCTCAGAAACGAGGGCCGGGGAGCTGTTTTTT.

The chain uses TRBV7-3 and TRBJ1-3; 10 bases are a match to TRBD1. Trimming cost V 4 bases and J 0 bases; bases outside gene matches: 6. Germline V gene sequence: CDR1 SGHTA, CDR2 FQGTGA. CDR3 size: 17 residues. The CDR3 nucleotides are TGTGCCAGCAGCTCCACCAGACAGGGGGCCTCTGGAAACACCATATATTTT. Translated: CASSSTRQGASGNTIYF.

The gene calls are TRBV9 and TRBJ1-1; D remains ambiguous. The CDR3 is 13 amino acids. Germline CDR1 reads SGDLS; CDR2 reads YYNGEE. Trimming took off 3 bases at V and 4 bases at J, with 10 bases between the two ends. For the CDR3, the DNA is TGTGCCAGCAGCGCCGATCCCCGCACTGAAGCTTTCTTT. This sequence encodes CASSADPRTEAFF. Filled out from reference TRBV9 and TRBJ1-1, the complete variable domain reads DSGVTQTPKHLITATGQRVTLRCSPRSGDLSVYWYQQSLDQGLQFLIQYYNGEERAKGNILERFSAQQFPDLHSELNLSSLELGDSALYFCASSADPRTEAFFGQGTRLTVV.

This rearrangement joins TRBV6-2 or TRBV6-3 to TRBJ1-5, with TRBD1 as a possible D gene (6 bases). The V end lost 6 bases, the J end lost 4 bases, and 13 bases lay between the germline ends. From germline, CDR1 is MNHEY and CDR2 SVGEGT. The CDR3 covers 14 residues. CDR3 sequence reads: CASSHGQRNQPQHF. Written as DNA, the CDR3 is TGTGCCAGCAGCCACGGACAGAGAAATCAGCCCCAGCATTTT.

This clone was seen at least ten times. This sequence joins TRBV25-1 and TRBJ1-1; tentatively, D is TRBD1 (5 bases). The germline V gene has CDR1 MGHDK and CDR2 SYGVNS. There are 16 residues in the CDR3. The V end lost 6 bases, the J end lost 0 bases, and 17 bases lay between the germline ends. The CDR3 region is CASRGAGSRMNTEAFF. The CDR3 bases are TGTGCCAGCAGAGGGGCAGGGAGTAGAATGAACACTGAAGCTTTCTTT.

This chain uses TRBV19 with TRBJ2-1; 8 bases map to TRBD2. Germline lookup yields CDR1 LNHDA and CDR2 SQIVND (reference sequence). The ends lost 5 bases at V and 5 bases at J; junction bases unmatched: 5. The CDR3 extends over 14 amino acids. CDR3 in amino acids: CASSDRLAHNEQFF. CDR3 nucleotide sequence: TGTGCCAGTAGTGACCGACTAGCGCACAATGAGCAGTTCTTC.

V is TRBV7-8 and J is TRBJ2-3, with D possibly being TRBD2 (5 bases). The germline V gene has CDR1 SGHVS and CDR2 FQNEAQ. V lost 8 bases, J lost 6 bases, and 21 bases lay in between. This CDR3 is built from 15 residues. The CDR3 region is CASVKDGGWADTQYF. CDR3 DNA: TGTGCCAGCGTCAAAGACGGAGGCTGGGCCGATACGCAGTATTTT.

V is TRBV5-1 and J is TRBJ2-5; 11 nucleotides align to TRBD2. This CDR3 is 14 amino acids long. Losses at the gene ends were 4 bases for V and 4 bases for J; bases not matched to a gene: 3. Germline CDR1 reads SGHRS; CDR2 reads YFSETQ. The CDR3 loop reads CASSPGTSGETQYF. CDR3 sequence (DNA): TGCGCCAGCAGCCCCGGGACTAGCGGAGAGACCCAGTACTTC.

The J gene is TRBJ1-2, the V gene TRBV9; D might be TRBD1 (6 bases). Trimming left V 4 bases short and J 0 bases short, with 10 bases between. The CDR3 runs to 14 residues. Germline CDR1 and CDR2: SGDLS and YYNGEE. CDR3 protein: CASSPGEANYGYTF. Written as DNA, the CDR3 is TGTGCCAGCAGCCCAGGGGAGGCTAACTATGGCTACACCTTC.

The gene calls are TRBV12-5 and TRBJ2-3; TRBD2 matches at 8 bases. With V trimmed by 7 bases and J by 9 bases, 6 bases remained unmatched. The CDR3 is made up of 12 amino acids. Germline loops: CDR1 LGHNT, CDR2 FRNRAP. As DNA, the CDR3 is TGTGCTAGTGCTTACGAGCGGGAGACGCAGTATTTT. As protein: CASAYERETQYF.

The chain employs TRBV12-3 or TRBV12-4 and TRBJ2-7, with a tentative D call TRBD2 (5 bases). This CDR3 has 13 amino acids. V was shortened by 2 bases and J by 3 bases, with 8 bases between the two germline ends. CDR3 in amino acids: CASSLSGDYEQYF. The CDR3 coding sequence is TGTGCCAGCAGTTTATCCGGGGACTACGAGCAGTACTTC.

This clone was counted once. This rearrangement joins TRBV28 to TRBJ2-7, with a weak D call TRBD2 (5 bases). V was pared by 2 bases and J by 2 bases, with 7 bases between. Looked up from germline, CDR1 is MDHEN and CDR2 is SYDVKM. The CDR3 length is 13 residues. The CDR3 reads CASSLGGPYEQYF. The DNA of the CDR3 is TGTGCCAGCAGTTTAGGAGGTCCCTACGAGCAGTACTTC.

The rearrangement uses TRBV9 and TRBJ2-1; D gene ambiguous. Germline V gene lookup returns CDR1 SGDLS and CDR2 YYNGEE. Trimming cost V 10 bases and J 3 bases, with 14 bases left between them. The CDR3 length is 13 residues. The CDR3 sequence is CASAGPLYNEQFF. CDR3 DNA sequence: TGTGCCTCGGCCGGGCCCCTCTACAATGAGCAGTTCTTC.

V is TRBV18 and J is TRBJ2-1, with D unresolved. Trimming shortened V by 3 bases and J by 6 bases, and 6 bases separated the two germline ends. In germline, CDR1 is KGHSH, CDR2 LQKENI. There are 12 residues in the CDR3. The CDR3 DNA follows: TGTGCCAGCTCACCGGAAAGCAATGAGCAGTTCTTC. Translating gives CASSPESNEQFF.

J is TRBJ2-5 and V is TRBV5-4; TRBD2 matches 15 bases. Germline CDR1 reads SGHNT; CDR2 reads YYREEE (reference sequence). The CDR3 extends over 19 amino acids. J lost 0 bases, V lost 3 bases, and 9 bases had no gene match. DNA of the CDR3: TGTGCCAGCAGCTCTACCCCGGGACTAGCGGGAGGATACCAAGAGACCCAGTACTTC. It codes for CASSSTPGLAGGYQETQYF. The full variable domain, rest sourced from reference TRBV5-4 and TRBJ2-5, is ETGVTQSPTHLIKTRGQQVTLRCSSQSGHNTVSWYQQALGQGPQFIFQYYREEENGRGNFPPRFSGLQFPNYSSELNVNALELDDSALYLCASSSTPGLAGGYQETQYFGPGTRLLVL.

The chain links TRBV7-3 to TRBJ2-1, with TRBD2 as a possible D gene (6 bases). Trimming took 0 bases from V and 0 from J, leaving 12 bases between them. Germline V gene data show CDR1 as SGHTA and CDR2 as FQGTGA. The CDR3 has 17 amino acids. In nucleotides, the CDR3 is TGTGCCAGCAGCTTAACCGGGACTCATAGCTCCTACAATGAGCAGTTCTTC. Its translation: CASSLTGTHSSYNEQFF.

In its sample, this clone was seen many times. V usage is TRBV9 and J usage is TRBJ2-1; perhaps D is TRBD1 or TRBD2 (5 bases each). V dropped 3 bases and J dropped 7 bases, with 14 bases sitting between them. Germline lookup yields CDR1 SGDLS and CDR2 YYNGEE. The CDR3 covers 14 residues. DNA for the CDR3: TGTGCCAGCAGCGACTTAGGGACGAAGAATGAGCAGTTCTTC. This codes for CASSDLGTKNEQFF.